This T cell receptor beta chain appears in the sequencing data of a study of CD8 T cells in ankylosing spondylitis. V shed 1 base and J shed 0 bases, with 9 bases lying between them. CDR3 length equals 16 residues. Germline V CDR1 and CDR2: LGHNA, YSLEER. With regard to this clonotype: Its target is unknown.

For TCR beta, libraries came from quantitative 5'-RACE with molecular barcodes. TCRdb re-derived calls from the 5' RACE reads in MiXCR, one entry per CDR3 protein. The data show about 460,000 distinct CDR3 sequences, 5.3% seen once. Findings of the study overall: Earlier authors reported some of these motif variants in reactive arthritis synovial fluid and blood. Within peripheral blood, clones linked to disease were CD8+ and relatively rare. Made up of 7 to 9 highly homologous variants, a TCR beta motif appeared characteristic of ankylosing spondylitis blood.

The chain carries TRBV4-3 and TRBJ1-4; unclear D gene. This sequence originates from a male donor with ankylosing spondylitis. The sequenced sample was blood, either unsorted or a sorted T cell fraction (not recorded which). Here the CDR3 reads CASSQVPGTTNEKLFF. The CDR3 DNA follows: TGCGCCAGCAGCCAAGTCCCGGGGACAACTAATGAAAAACTGTTTTTT.